Listed here are 13 T cell receptor delta chains from one sample, sequenced in a study of Vδ1+ human thymocytes (dated by TCRdb to between 2017 and 2018). The instrument was an Illumina MiSeq. RNA extraction was carried out with the RNeasy mini kit, and reverse transcription was then done using Superscript III. To generate the CDR3 amplicons, a multiplex PCR was run using pooled V-gene forward primers together with a constant-region reverse primer that carried Illumina adaptor overhangs. Public reads were reanalyzed in TCRdb with CATT, and rows carrying the same DNA were merged afterwards. A total of around 60,000 delta-chain clones appear in this sample, about 15% of them only once. The ten top clones hold about 0.4% of the sample. Their specific antigens are unknown. Summary of the overall study and its limitations: The thymic TRG and TRD repertoires appeared highly polyclonal, with Gaussian CDR3 length distributions, in contrast to the oligoclonal repertoires of peripheral blood.

The sequenced material came from Vdelta1+ gamma-delta thymocytes from the thymus. The cell subset or site label, read with the paper, signifies: FACS-sorted CD3+ TCRalphabeta- TCRVdelta1+ TCRVdelta2- thymocytes. The receptor set was obtained from a girl under three years old who had congenital heart surgery.

This clone was seen a few times. The rearrangement uses TRDV1 and TRDJ1; TRDD3 matches 12 bases. This CDR3 is built from 20 residues. Trimming took 0 bases from V and 1 from J; bases not matched to a gene: 12. CDR1 and CDR2 from the germline V gene are TSWWSYY and QGS. CDR3 in amino acids: CALGELGTFTGGYITDKLIF. CDR3 in DNA: TGTGCTCTTGGGGAACTAGGGACCTTTACTGGGGGATACATCACCGATAAACTCATCTTT.

On this clone itself: An end of the junction differs from the germline gene, which may be a read error. The genes are TRDV1 and TRDJ2, with D perhaps being TRDD2 or TRDD3 (5 bases each). Germline CDR1 is TSWWSYY and CDR2 is QGS. The CDR3 totals 22 residues. In nucleotides, the CDR3 is TGCGCTCTTGGGGCAACTTTTCCCCCTTCAGGGGCTAGTAGGGCCTTGACAGCACAACTCTTCTTT. Translation: CALGATFPPSGASRALTAQLFF.

The chain recombines TRDV1 with TRDJ1, with 13 bases lining up with TRDD3. V was pared by 3 bases and J by 2 bases, with 24 bases of the junction left unmatched. In germline, CDR1 is TSWWSYY, CDR2 QGS. The CDR3 is made up of 23 amino acids. The CDR3 DNA follows: TGTGCTCTTGGGGAGTATCTCCCTACGCTCTCTACTGGGGGATACGGAGGGACCGATAAACTCATCTTT. Protein: CALGEYLPTLSTGGYGGTDKLIF.

The J gene is TRDJ1, the V gene TRDV1; D not resolved. This CDR3 spans 16 amino acids. V lost 2 bases and J lost 4, with 17 bases in between. Germline V gives CDR1 TSWWSYY, CDR2 QGS. The CDR3: CALGEKVVPPGDKLIF. CDR3 DNA sequence: TGTGCTCTTGGGGAAAAGGTTGTCCCCCCGGGCGATAAACTCATCTTT.

This clone showed up just a few times. This chain connects TRDV1 to TRDJ1; weak D call: TRDD3 (6 bases). The CDR3 consists of 17 residues. Germline V CDR1 and CDR2: TSWWSYY, QGS. V dropped 0 bases and J dropped 11 bases, with 25 bases sitting between them. The DNA for the CDR3 is TGTGCTCTTGGGGAACTACATCTCCCATTTACGAGTCTGGGGCTCATCTTT. Translated: CALGELHLPFTSLGLIF.

This clone showed up just a few times. V is TRDV1 and J is TRDJ1; D is undetermined. Looked up from germline, CDR1 is TSWWSYY and CDR2 is QGS. The V and J ends lost 0 bases and 7 bases respectively, with 21 bases between them. The CDR3 runs 17 residues. For the CDR3, the DNA is TGTGCTCTTGGGGAACTTGGCGGTCCGGCTACCGACGGTAAACTCATCTTT. Translated, it gives CALGELGGPATDGKLIF.

This clone has a handful of counts. The rearrangement links TRDV1 to TRDJ1, with D perhaps matching TRDD3 (9 bases). With 9 bases removed from V and 0 bases from J, the gap between germline ends came to 29 bases. The V gene's germline CDR1 is TSWWSYY and CDR2 QGS. The CDR3 consists of 19 residues. CDR3 residues: CALGLPKSWGIKYTDKLIF. The CDR3 bases are TGTGCTCTCGGCCTTCCTAAGTCATGGGGGATAAAGTACACCGATAAACTCATCTTT.

This clone was seen a handful of times. The J gene is TRDJ1, the V gene TRDV1, with TRDD3 matching over 12 bases. The germline gives CDR1 TSWWSYY, CDR2 QGS. This CDR3 is built from 24 residues. Losses at the gene ends were 0 bases for V and 1 base for J; bases not matched to a gene: 24. In nucleotides, the CDR3 is TGTGCTCTTGGGGAACTAGTTCCGATTCCCCTCGGTACTGGGGGATACCGGTTCACCGATAAACTCATCTTT. It specifies CALGELVPIPLGTGGYRFTDKLIF.

The chain combines TRDV1 with TRDJ1, with 10 nucleotides matching TRDD3. The V segment lost 5 bases and the J segment 3 bases; nucleotides outside the gene matches: 18. Looked up from germline, CDR1 is TSWWSYY and CDR2 is QGS. This CDR3 is built from 19 residues. The CDR3 sequence is CALGTHPGYRLGDSDKLIF. The DNA for the CDR3 is TGTGCTCTTGGGACTCATCCTGGCTACCGACTGGGGGATTCCGATAAACTCATCTTT.

This clone has more than one count but fewer than ten. J is TRDJ1 and V is TRDV1; 11 bases align to TRDD3. Germline V gene sequence: CDR1 TSWWSYY, CDR2 QGS. Germline trimming cut 0 bases from V and 2 bases from J; bases unmatched to any gene: 14. The length of the CDR3 is 20 residues. This CDR3 reads CALGELGAGGYSKKTDKLIF. For the CDR3, the DNA is TGTGCTCTTGGGGAACTCGGAGCTGGGGGATACTCTAAGAAAACCGATAAACTCATCTTT.

This clone was seen a few times. The V gene is TRDV1, the J gene TRDJ1; 9 nucleotides agree with TRDD2. Trimming took 6 bases from V and 0 from J; bases not matched to a gene: 32. Germline V gene sequence: CDR1 TSWWSYY, CDR2 QGS. The CDR3 is 24 amino acids. CDR3 region: CALGSPSYGKTTGALDLYTDKLIF. CDR3 nucleotides: TGTGCTCTTGGTTCCCCTTCCTACGGTAAAACTACTGGGGCCCTGGACCTGTACACCGATAAACTCATCTTT.

The V call is TRDV1, the J call TRDJ1, with D perhaps TRDD3 (6 bases). The CDR3 spans 17 residues. Germline V lookup: CDR1 TSWWSYY, CDR2 QGS. The V and J ends lost 1 base and 1 base respectively, with 16 bases between them. The CDR3 bases are TGTGCTCTTGGGGAACGAACGGGATATCAGACCACCGATAAACTCATCTTT. Its protein product is CALGERTGYQTTDKLIF.

The genes are TRDV1 and TRDJ1; 11 nucleotides align to TRDD3. This CDR3 has 25 residues. Germline-derived CDR1 and CDR2 are TSWWSYY and QGS. The V and J ends lost 1 base and 4 bases, in that order; junction bases with no gene match: 32. The CDR3 region has the DNA TGTGCTCTTGGGGAACGGGGTTCCCGCCCTTTCCTGATCTACTGGGGGATAGAGAAAGGCGATAAACTCATCTTT. Amino acid sequence: CALGERGSRPFLIYWGIEKGDKLIF.